What follows are 9 T cell receptor beta chains derived from one specimen sequenced in a study of blood T cells in healthy people across ages. For the second PCR, which ran for roughly 6 to 12 cycles, a sample-barcoded 5' primer and a J-beta primer mix were used. TCRdb ran MiXCR on the 5' RACE reads and lists one entry per CDR3 protein. The profile shows about 1 million distinct CDR3 sequences, roughly a quarter of them singletons. These records were also assigned to another study, of T cells of mothers and their children.

Specimen: blood. Receptors were obtained from a girl aged 2 to 10 in good health.

The J gene is TRBJ2-7, the V gene TRBV7-9; the D gene is possibly TRBD2 (6 bases). Germline values: CDR1 SEHNR, CDR2 FQNEAQ (reference sequence). V was trimmed by 5 bases and J by 2 bases, leaving 19 bases between them. This CDR3 spans 16 amino acids. The CDR3: CASSPVSRGITYEQYF. The CDR3, as DNA: TGTGCCAGCAGCCCGGTTTCACGCGGGATTACCTACGAGCAGTACTTC.

This chain links TRBV7-9 with TRBJ2-6, with 8 bases aligning to TRBD2. The germline CDR1 and CDR2 sequences are SEHNR and FQNEAQ (reference sequence). The CDR3 consists of 18 residues. The ends lost 5 bases at V and 1 base at J; junction bases unmatched: 10. The CDR3 region is CASSHTSGSGSGANVLTF. The DNA of the CDR3 is TGTGCCAGCAGCCATACTAGCGGCTCTGGGTCTGGGGCCAACGTCCTGACTTTC.

CDR3 residues: CASSDKRGGTDTQYF. In DNA, the CDR3 is TGTGCCAGCAGTGACAAGCGGGGGGGCACAGATACGCAGTATTTT. The J gene is TRBJ2-3, the V gene TRBV6-4, with TRBD2 matching 9 bases. After removal of 2 bases from V and 1 base from J, the junction contained 1 base not matched to a gene. The CDR3 has 15 amino acids. Germline V gives CDR1 MRHNA, CDR2 SNTAGT.

The rearrangement joins TRBV29-1 to TRBJ1-2; no reliable D call. Trimming cost V 6 bases and J 0 bases, with 11 bases left between them. CDR1 is SQVTM and CDR2 is ANQGSEA in the germline V gene. The CDR3 sequence is 13 residues long. The CDR3 loop reads CSVPGVSNYGYTF. The CDR3 DNA follows: TGCAGCGTCCCCGGTGTATCTAACTATGGCTACACCTTC.

The rearrangement links TRBV27 to TRBJ2-5; 10 bases line up with TRBD2. Near its end, the DNA agrees better with TRBJ2-1, so the J call may be wrong. Looked up from germline, CDR1 is MNHEY and CDR2 is SMNVEV (reference sequence). The CDR3 runs to 17 residues. The CDR3 DNA sequence: TGTGCCAGCAGTGGACTACGGGCTAGCGGGAGTGTCAATGAGCAGTTCTTC. Its protein is CASSGLRASGSVNEQFF.

The chain has TRBV21-1 and TRBJ2-7; the table names TRBD1, a call not compared with the DNA. TRBV21-1 is an annotated pseudogene. The CDR3 totals 14 residues. CDR3 in DNA: TGTGCCAGCAGCACACGGACAGGTTTAAACGAGCAGTACTTC. Translation gives CASSTRTGLNEQYF.

V and J are TRBV7-8 and TRBJ2-7; D gene unclear. This CDR3 has 16 amino acids. Trimming cost V 5 bases and J 4 bases, with 21 bases left between them. Germline CDR1 SGHVS, CDR2 FQNEAQ. Here the CDR3 DNA reads TGTGCCAGCAGCATACACCCGGGTCCCACTAATTACGAGCAGTACTTC. This encodes CASSIHPGPTNYEQYF.

This chain uses TRBV14 with TRBJ2-1; D is perhaps TRBD2 (6 bases). The ends were cut back, 3 bases at V and 4 bases at J, with 16 bases in the middle. The CDR3 extends over 16 amino acids. The V gene's germline CDR1 is SGHDN and CDR2 FVKESK. The CDR3 bases are TGTGCCAGCAGCCATGCTGGCGGGAACCAATACAATGAGCAGTTCTTC. This translates into CASSHAGGNQYNEQFF.

The V call is TRBV27, the J call TRBJ1-4, with no clear D. Deletions cut 6 bases from V and 6 bases from J, with 5 bases between. The CDR3 runs 11 residues. Per germline, CDR1 MNHEY and CDR2 SMNVEV (reference sequence). The CDR3 region is CASRFDEKLFF. The CDR3 bases are TGTGCCAGCAGATTTGATGAAAAACTGTTTTTT.